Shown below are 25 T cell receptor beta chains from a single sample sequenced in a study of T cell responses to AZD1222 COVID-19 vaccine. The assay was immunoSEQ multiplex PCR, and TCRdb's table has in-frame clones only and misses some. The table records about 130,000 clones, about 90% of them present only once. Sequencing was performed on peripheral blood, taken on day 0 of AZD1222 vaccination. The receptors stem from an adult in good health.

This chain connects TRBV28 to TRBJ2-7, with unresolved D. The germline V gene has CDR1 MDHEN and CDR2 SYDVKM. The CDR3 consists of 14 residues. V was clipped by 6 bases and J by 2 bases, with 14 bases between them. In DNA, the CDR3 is TGTGCCAGCAGCCCCATGGCGGTGGCCTACGAGCAGTACTTC. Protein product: CASSPMAVAYEQYF.

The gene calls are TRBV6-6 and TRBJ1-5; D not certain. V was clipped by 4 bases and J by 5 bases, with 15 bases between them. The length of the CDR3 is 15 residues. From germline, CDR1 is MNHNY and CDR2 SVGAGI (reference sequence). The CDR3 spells CASSLVPDGYQPQHF. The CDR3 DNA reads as TGTGCCAGCAGTTTGGTCCCTGACGGCTATCAGCCCCAGCATTTT.

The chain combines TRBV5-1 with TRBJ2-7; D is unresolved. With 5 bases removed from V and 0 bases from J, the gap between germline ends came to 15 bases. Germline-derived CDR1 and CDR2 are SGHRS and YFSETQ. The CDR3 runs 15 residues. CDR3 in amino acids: CASRESAVSSYEQYF. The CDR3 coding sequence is TGCGCCAGCAGGGAGTCGGCGGTGAGCTCCTACGAGCAGTACTTC.

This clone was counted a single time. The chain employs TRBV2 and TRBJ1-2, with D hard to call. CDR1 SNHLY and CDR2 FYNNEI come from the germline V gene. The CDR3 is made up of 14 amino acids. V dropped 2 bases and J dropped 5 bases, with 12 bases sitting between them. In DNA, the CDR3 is TGTGCCAGCAGTGAAACCTCGGCAGTTTATGGCTACACCTTC. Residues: CASSETSAVYGYTF.

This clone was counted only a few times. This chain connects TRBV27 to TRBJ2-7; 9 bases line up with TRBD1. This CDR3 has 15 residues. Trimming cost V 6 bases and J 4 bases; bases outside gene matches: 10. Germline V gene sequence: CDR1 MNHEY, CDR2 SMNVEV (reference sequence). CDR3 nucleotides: TGTGCCAGCAGGACAATTGCCGGGACAGGGTACGAGCAGTACTTC. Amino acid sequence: CASRTIAGTGYEQYF.

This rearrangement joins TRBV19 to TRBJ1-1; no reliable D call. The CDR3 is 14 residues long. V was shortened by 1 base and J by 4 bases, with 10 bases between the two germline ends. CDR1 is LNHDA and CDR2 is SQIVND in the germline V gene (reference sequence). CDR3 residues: CASSIVDVSTEAFF. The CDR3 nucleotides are TGTGCCAGTAGTATAGTCGACGTCTCCACTGAAGCTTTCTTT.

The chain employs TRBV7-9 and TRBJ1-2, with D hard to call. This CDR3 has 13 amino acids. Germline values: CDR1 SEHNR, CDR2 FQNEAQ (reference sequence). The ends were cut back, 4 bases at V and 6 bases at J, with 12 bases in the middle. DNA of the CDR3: TGTGCCAGCAGCTACGGCCAAGGGCATGGCTACACCTTC. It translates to CASSYGQGHGYTF.

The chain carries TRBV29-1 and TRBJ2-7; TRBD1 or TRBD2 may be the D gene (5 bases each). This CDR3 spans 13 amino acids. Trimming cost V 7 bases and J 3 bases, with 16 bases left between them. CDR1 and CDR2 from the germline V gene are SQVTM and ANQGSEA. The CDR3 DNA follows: TGCAGCGCCACAAGGACTGGGGGCTACGAGCAGTACTTC. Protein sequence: CSATRTGGYEQYF.

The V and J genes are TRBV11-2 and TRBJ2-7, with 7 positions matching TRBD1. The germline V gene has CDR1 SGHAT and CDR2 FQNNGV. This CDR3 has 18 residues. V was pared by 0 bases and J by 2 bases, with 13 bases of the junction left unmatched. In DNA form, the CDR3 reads TGTGCCAGCAGCTTAGAATCCCCCGGGACAGTGCCGACCTACGAGCAGTACTTC. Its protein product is CASSLESPGTVPTYEQYF.

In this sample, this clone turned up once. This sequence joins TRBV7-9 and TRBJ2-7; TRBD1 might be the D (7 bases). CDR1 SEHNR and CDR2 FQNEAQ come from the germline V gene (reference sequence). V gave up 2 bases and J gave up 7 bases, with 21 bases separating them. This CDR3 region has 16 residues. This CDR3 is CASSLTRGDQEGEQYF. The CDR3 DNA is TGTGCCAGCAGCTTAACCAGGGGGGATCAGGAAGGGGAGCAGTACTTC.

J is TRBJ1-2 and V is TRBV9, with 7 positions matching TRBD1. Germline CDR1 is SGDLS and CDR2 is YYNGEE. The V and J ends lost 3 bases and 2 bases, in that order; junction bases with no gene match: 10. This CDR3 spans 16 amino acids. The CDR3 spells CASSAQGGPRNYGYTF. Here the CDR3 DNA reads TGTGCCAGCAGCGCCCAGGGGGGACCGCGGAACTATGGCTACACCTTC.

This chain's CDR3 is CASSQVLAGLVAYNEQFF. The CDR3 DNA reads TGTGCCAGCAGCCAAGTACTAGCGGGATTGGTGGCCTACAATGAGCAGTTCTTC. The genes are TRBV3-1 (or the pseudogene TRBV3-2) and TRBJ2-1; 10 nucleotides match TRBD2. Germline V gene data show CDR1 as LGHDT and CDR2 as YNNKEL (reference sequence). This CDR3 region has 18 residues. V was clipped by 1 base and J by 2 bases; unmatched bases: 8.

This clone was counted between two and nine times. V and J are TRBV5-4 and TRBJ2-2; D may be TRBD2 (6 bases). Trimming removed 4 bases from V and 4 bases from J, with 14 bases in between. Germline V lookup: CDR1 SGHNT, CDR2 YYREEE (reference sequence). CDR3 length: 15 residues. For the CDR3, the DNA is TGTGCCAGCAGCGCAGCGGAGGGAAGCACCGGGGAGCTGTTTTTT. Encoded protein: CASSAAEGSTGELFF.

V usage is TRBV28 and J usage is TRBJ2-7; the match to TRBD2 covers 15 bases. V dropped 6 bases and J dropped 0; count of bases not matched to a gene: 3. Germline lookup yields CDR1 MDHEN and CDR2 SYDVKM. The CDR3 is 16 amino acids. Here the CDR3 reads CASRGTSGRPSYEQYF. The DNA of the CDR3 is TGTGCCAGCAGGGGGACTAGCGGGAGGCCCTCCTACGAGCAGTACTTC.

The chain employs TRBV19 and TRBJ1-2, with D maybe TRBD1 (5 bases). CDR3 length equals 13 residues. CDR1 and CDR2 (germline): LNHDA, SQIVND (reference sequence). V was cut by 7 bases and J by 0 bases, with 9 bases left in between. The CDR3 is CASTGPANYGYTF. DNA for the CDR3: TGTGCCAGTACGGGGCCGGCTAACTATGGCTACACCTTC.

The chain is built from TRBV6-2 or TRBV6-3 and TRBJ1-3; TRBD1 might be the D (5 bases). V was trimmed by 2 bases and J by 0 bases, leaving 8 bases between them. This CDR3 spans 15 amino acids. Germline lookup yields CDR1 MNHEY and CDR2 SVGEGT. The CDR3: CASSYRGLSGNTIYF. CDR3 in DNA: TGTGCCAGCAGTTACCGGGGACTCTCTGGAAACACCATATATTTT.

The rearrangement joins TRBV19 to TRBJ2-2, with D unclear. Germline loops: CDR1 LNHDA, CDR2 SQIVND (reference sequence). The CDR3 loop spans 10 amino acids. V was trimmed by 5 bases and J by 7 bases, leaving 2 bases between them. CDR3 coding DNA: TGTGCCAGTAGTGGCGGGGAGCTGTTTTTT. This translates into CASSGGELFF.

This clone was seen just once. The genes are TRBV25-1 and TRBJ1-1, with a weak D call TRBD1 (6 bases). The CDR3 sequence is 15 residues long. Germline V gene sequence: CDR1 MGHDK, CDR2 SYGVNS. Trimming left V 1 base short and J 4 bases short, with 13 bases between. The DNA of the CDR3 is TGTGCCAGCAGTGAATTTCACAGGGACTTCACTGAAGCTTTCTTT. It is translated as CASSEFHRDFTEAFF.

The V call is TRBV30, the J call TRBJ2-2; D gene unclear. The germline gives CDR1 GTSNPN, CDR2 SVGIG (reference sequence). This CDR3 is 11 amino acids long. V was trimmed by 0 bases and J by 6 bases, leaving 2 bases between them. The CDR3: CAWSVPGELFF. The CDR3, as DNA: TGTGCCTGGAGTGTACCCGGGGAGCTGTTTTTT.

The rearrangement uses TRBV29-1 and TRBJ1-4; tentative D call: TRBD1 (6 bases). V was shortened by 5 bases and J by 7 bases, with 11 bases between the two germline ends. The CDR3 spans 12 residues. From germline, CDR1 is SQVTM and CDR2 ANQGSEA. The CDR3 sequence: CSVTGWAEKLFF. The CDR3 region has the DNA TGCAGCGTTACAGGGTGGGCTGAAAAACTGTTTTTT.

CDR3 nucleotide sequence: TGTGCCAGCAGCCCGGTCAACTACAATGAGCAGTTCTTC. Protein: CASSPVNYNEQFF. The chain is built from TRBV11-3 and TRBJ2-1; D not resolved. V lost 5 bases to trimming and J lost 3 bases, with 8 bases between them. This CDR3 has 13 residues. The V gene's germline CDR1 is SGHNT and CDR2 YENEEA.

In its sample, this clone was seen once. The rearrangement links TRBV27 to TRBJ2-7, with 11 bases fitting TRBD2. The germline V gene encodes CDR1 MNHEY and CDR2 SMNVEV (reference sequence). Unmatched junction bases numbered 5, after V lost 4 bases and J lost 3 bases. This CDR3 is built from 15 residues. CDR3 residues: CASSWSGTSGYEQYF. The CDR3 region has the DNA TGTGCCAGCAGTTGGTCAGGGACTAGCGGCTACGAGCAGTACTTC.

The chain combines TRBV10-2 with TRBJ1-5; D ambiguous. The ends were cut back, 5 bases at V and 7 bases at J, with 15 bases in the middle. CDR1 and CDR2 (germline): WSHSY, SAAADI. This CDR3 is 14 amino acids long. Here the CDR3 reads CASSYGSSGQPQHF. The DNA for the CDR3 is TGCGCCAGCAGTTACGGGTCCAGCGGGCAGCCCCAGCATTTT.

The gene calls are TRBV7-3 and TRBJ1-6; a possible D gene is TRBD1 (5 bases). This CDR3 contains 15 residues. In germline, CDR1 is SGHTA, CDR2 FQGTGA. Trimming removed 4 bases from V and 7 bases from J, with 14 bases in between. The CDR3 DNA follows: TGTGCCAGCAGCTCCGCGGGACGGAAAAATTCACCCCTCCACTTT. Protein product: CASSSAGRKNSPLHF.

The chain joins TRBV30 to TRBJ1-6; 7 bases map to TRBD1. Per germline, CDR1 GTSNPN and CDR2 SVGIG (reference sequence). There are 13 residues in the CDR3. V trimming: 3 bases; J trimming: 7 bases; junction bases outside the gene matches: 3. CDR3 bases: TGTGCCTGGAGGACAGGGTGGAATTCACCCCTCCACTTT. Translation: CAWRTGWNSPLHF.